The present TCR beta chain was sequenced within a study of T-cell reconstitution after alpha-beta-depleted transplantation in children. General study points: T-cell numbers and diversity, one year after transplant, stemmed largely from T cells that were newly produced. Roughly two months post-transplant, alpha-beta T cells reportedly originated from several hundred graft clones that had expanded.

This clonotype was counted a few times. What it recognizes is unknown. CDR1 is SGHRS, CDR2 YFSETQ, per germline. The CDR3 consists of 14 residues. Trimming stripped 7 bases from V and 4 bases from J, with 18 bases between. TCRbeta library construction was performed incorporating unique molecular identifiers. MiXCR, run by TCRdb on the PCR reads, gives a single entry per CDR3 protein. The table includes 95,000 to 150,000 distinct CDR3 sequences, 23% detected once. The rearrangement joins TRBV5-1 to TRBJ2-7, with D possibly TRBD2 on 5 matching bases. The sample here was PBMCs, mostly from graft donor cells, taken 180 days after TCRalphabeta/CD19-depleted stem cell transplant. This TCR derives from a male patient between 2 and 9 years old who had a stem cell transplant for chronic granulomatous disease, so the T cells may come from the graft donor. DNA for the CDR3: TGCGCCAGCGCACCGCCGGGGAGTCGATACGAGCAGTACTTC. This sequence encodes CASAPPGSRYEQYF.